One and the same sample provided the 28 T cell receptor beta chains below, sequenced in a study of control samples from healthy donors and cancer patients. The protocol was immunoSEQ multiplex PCR, while the TCRdb copy is restricted to in-frame clones and leaves out a portion. This sample has 130,000 or so clones, with 80% to 95% found just once. The sequenced sample was blood. The origin of the receptors is a man aged 40-50 years in good health.

The chain links TRBV5-5 to TRBJ2-5; TRBD1 agrees at 7 bases. The CDR3 is made up of 10 amino acids. Germline V gene data show CDR1 as SGHKS and CDR2 as YYEKEE (reference sequence). Trimming cost V 5 bases and J 12 bases; bases outside gene matches: 4. The CDR3 sequence is CASRAGTEYF. The DNA of the CDR3 is TGTGCCAGCAGGGCAGGGACAGAGTACTTC.

This sequence joins TRBV7-8 and TRBJ1-3; no clear D. The V gene's germline CDR1 is SGHVS and CDR2 FQNEAQ. V dropped 2 bases and J dropped 4 bases, with 9 bases sitting between them. This CDR3 region has 14 residues. Here the CDR3 DNA reads TGTGCCAGCAGCTTATCCGGAGTGGGAAACACCATATATTTT. Translating it yields CASSLSGVGNTIYF.

The chain employs TRBV3-1 (or the pseudogene TRBV3-2) and TRBJ2-5; D might be TRBD1 (8 bases). The CDR3 contains 16 residues. CDR1 and CDR2 from the germline V gene are LGHDT and YNNKEL (reference sequence). The germline V and J ends were trimmed by 4 bases and 1 base, with 16 bases remaining between them. The DNA for the CDR3 is TGTGCCAGCAGCCCAGGACAGGGAGGGGGCCAAGAGACCCAGTACTTC. Translating it yields CASSPGQGGGQETQYF.

The J gene is TRBJ1-1, the V gene TRBV12-5; tentative D call: TRBD1 (5 bases). V dropped 8 bases and J dropped 2 bases, with 12 bases sitting between them. Looked up from germline, CDR1 is LGHNT and CDR2 is FRNRAP. There are 13 residues in the CDR3. The CDR3 DNA reads TGTGCTAGTTCGACAGACTTCAACACTGAAGCTTTCTTT. Protein product: CASSTDFNTEAFF.

The CDR3 DNA is TGTGCCAGTAGTTGGTCCTACAATGAGCAGTTCTTC. This codes for CASSWSYNEQFF. The rearrangement joins TRBV19 to TRBJ2-1; no clear D gene. Germline CDR1 and CDR2: LNHDA and SQIVND (reference sequence). V lost 5 bases, J lost 1 base, and 3 bases lay in between. The CDR3 loop spans 12 amino acids.

The chain employs TRBV19 and TRBJ2-5; 10 bases line up with TRBD2. V dropped 6 bases and J dropped 5; count of bases not matched to a gene: 6. Germline V gives CDR1 LNHDA, CDR2 SQIVND (reference sequence). The CDR3 covers 14 residues. Here the CDR3 reads CASSSGGAYETQYF. The CDR3 DNA reads TGTGCCAGTAGCAGCGGGGGGGCCTATGAGACCCAGTACTTC.

This chain joins TRBV5-1 and TRBJ1-5; 12 nucleotides agree with TRBD1. This CDR3 spans 16 amino acids. V shed 4 bases, J shed 4 bases, and the junction held 6 bases outside the gene matches. Germline CDR1 is SGHRS and CDR2 is YFSETQ. CDR3 in amino acids: CASSVGTGGRNQPQHF. CDR3 DNA: TGCGCCAGCAGCGTAGGGACAGGGGGCCGTAATCAGCCCCAGCATTTT. Full variable domain (missing parts from reference TRBV5-1 and TRBJ1-5): KAGVTQTPRYLIKTRGQQVTLSCSPISGHRSVSWYQQTPGQGLQFLFEYFSETQRNKGNFPGRFSGRQFSNSRSEMNVSTLELGDSALYLCASSVGTGGRNQPQHFGDGTRLSIL.

This clone turned up a few times. V and J are TRBV2 and TRBJ2-7; D is uncertain. V was shortened by 10 bases and J by 3 bases, with 16 bases between the two germline ends. The CDR3 contains 13 residues. CDR1 is SNHLY and CDR2 is FYNNEI in the germline V gene. The CDR3 loop is CATSGQLYYEQYF. In nucleotides, the CDR3 is TGTGCCACTTCCGGGCAACTCTACTACGAGCAGTACTTC.

Comments on this clone: The junction departs from germline at one end; a sequencing error may be responsible. The V and J genes are TRBV27 and TRBJ2-7, with TRBD1 identical over 8 bases. Germline CDR1 is MNHEY and CDR2 is SMNVEV (reference sequence). The CDR3 consists of 16 residues. In nucleotides, the CDR3 is TGTGCCAGCTCTAAAACCCCCGGACAGGGCTCCCACGAGCAGTACTTC. Translated: CASSKTPGQGSHEQYF.

This sequence joins TRBV3-1 (or the pseudogene TRBV3-2) and TRBJ2-1, with D possibly TRBD1 on 5 matching bases. V dropped 1 base and J dropped 6 bases, with 16 bases sitting between them. The CDR3 covers 16 residues. Germline V gene lookup returns CDR1 LGHDT and CDR2 YNNKEL (reference sequence). DNA for the CDR3: TGTGCCAGCAGCCAAGGGTCCTCGTCCCAGGGCAATGAGCAGTTCTTC. Translation gives CASSQGSSSQGNEQFF.

The chain couples TRBV30 to TRBJ2-2, with a weak D call TRBD2 (5 bases). The V and J ends lost 0 bases and 3 bases respectively, with 11 bases between them. This CDR3 contains 15 residues. From germline, CDR1 is GTSNPN and CDR2 SVGIG (reference sequence). This chain's CDR3 is CAWSVRGVDTGELFF. The CDR3 DNA sequence: TGTGCCTGGAGTGTACGGGGTGTTGACACCGGGGAGCTGTTTTTT.

The chain has TRBV27 and TRBJ2-5; TRBD1 might be the D (6 bases). Germline V gives CDR1 MNHEY, CDR2 SMNVEV (reference sequence). The CDR3 covers 13 residues. Trimming removed 3 bases at V and 3 bases at J, with 8 bases between. CDR3 loop: CASSFDRKETQYF. The CDR3 bases are TGTGCCAGCAGTTTTGACAGGAAAGAGACCCAGTACTTC.

As regards this clone: Its ends do not fully match the called genes, so a read error is possible. V gene TRBV7-7 combines with J gene TRBJ2-2; 10 bases agree with TRBD1. The length of the CDR3 is 16 residues. CDR1 is SSHAT and CDR2 is FNYEAQ in the germline V gene (reference sequence). The CDR3 spells CASSFRQGANTGELFF. CDR3 DNA sequence: TGTGCTAGCAGCTTTAGACAGGGGGCAAACACCGGGGAGCTGTTTTTT.

V gene TRBV5-4 combines with J gene TRBJ1-2; unclear D gene. The germline V gene has CDR1 SGHNT and CDR2 YYREEE (reference sequence). Between the trimmed V and J ends, which lost 1 base and 2 bases, there was a span of 0 bases. This CDR3 region has 11 residues. CDR3 coding DNA: TGTGCCAGCAGCTTGAACTATGGCTACACCTTC. Protein: CASSLNYGYTF. Using reference TRBV5-4 and TRBJ1-2 for the parts outside the CDR3, the full variable domain is ETGVTQSPTHLIKTRGQQVTLRCSSQSGHNTVSWYQQALGQGPQFIFQYYREEENGRGNFPPRFSGLQFPNYSSELNVNALELDDSALYLCASSLNYGYTFGSGTRLTVV.

V and J are TRBV19 and TRBJ1-4; 7 nucleotides match TRBD1. The CDR3 length is 15 residues. V trimming: 1 base; J trimming: 4 bases; junction bases outside the gene matches: 3. Germline V gene lookup returns CDR1 LNHDA and CDR2 SQIVND (reference sequence). CDR3 residues: CASSIGDRDNEKLFF. CDR3 in DNA: TGTGCCAGTAGTATAGGAGACAGGGATAATGAAAAACTGTTTTTT.

This sequence joins TRBV2 and TRBJ1-5; no definite D call. Trimming stripped 6 bases from V and 4 bases from J, with 28 bases between. This CDR3 has 19 amino acids. Germline CDR1 is SNHLY and CDR2 is FYNNEI. The CDR3 DNA follows: TGTGCCAGCAGACGGGAACTCTACGCCCTAATCTACTTTAATCAGCCCCAGCATTTT. Protein: CASRRELYALIYFNQPQHF. Full variable domain (remainder filled in from reference TRBV2 and TRBJ1-5): EPEVTQTPSHQVTQMGQEVILRCVPISNHLYFYWYRQILGQKVEFLVSFYNNEISEKSEIFDDQFSVERPDGSNFTLKIRSTKLEDSAMYFCASRRELYALIYFNQPQHFGDGTRLSIL.

This chain links TRBV5-1 with TRBJ2-7, with TRBD1 matching over 7 bases. The germline V gene encodes CDR1 SGHRS and CDR2 YFSETQ. V lost 5 bases and J lost 3; bases outside the gene matches: 11. There are 15 residues in the CDR3. The chain's CDR3 is CASSPGTANYYEQYF. The CDR3 DNA follows: TGCGCCAGCAGTCCCGGGACAGCAAATTACTACGAGCAGTACTTC.

This chain links TRBV5-6 with TRBJ2-2; weak D call: TRBD2 (5 bases). CDR1 and CDR2 from the germline V gene are SGHDT and YYEEEE. The ends were cut back, 6 bases at V and 6 bases at J, with 12 bases in the middle. This CDR3 has 13 residues. The CDR3 DNA sequence: TGTGCCAGCATCCTCCGGGGTTCCGGGGAGCTGTTTTTT. Residues: CASILRGSGELFF. The whole variable domain, remainder taken from reference TRBV5-6 and TRBJ2-2, is DAGVTQSPTHLIKTRGQQVTLRCSPKSGHDTVSWYQQALGQGPQFIFQYYEEEERQRGNFPDRFSGHQFPNYSSELNVNALLLGDSALYLCASILRGSGELFFGEGSRLTVL.

CDR3 coding DNA: TGTGCCAGTAGTGCGGGACTTTATACTGAAGCTTTCTTT. It translates to CASSAGLYTEAFF. The rearrangement links TRBV19 to TRBJ1-1; TRBD1 might be the D (5 bases). Germline CDR1 is LNHDA and CDR2 is SQIVND (reference sequence). The CDR3 covers 13 residues. Trimming pared 5 bases from V and 5 bases from J, leaving 12 bases between.

The chain recombines TRBV7-3 with TRBJ2-2; D not resolved. V lost 4 bases and J lost 8, with 11 bases in between. This CDR3 is built from 13 residues. CDR1 is SGHTA and CDR2 is FQGTGA in the germline V gene. The CDR3 DNA reads as TGTGCCAGCAGCTCCCGACAAGGAGGGGAGCTGTTTTTT. Translated: CASSSRQGGELFF.

V and J are TRBV14 and TRBJ1-4; no clear D gene. CDR1 is SGHDN, CDR2 FVKESK, per germline. Trimming cost V 6 bases and J 0 bases, with 8 bases left between them. The CDR3 has 14 amino acids. The CDR3 sequence is CASRKGATNEKLFF. As DNA, the CDR3 is TGTGCCAGCAGAAAAGGAGCAACTAATGAAAAACTGTTTTTT.

The CDR3 DNA follows: TGCGCCAGCAGCCCCTATACCGACAGGGTAGCCATATATTTT. It codes for CASSPYTDRVAIYF. The rearrangement links TRBV5-1 to TRBJ1-3; 7 bases are shared with TRBD1. In germline, CDR1 is SGHRS, CDR2 YFSETQ. The CDR3 has 14 residues. V was pared by 4 bases and J by 11 bases, with 12 bases of the junction left unmatched.

The V gene is TRBV28, the J gene TRBJ1-2; 11 positions match TRBD1. V trimming: 2 bases; J trimming: 5 bases; junction bases outside the gene matches: 10. The CDR3 totals 17 residues. CDR1 is MDHEN and CDR2 is SYDVKM in the germline V gene. The CDR3 bases are TGTGCCAGCAGTTTACCCCGGGACAGGGGGTTTAGATATGGCTACACCTTC. Its translation: CASSLPRDRGFRYGYTF.

The V call is TRBV20-1, the J call TRBJ2-3; D call uncertain. The CDR3 is 11 amino acids. Germline CDR1 is DFQATT and CDR2 is SNEGSKA (reference sequence). V lost 0 bases to trimming and J lost 6 bases, with 4 bases between them. CDR3 residues: CSAREGDTQYF. CDR3 in DNA: TGCAGTGCTAGAGAAGGGGATACGCAGTATTTT.

This sequence joins TRBV5-6 and TRBJ2-7, with D unclear. The CDR3 has 11 amino acids. V lost 3 bases to trimming and J lost 4 bases, with 5 bases between them. Germline-derived CDR1 and CDR2 are SGHDT and YYEEEE. Here the CDR3 DNA reads TGTGCCAGCAGCTCGAATTACGAGCAGTACTTC. It specifies CASSSNYEQYF. Full variable domain (outside the CDR3, taken from reference TRBV5-6 and TRBJ2-7): DAGVTQSPTHLIKTRGQQVTLRCSPKSGHDTVSWYQQALGQGPQFIFQYYEEEERQRGNFPDRFSGHQFPNYSSELNVNALLLGDSALYLCASSSNYEQYFGPGTRLTVT.

The chain links TRBV19 to TRBJ1-2; TRBD1 is a possible D gene (5 bases). Per germline, CDR1 LNHDA and CDR2 SQIVND (reference sequence). V dropped 7 bases and J dropped 8 bases, with 11 bases sitting between them. This CDR3 contains 11 residues. The DNA of the CDR3 is TGTGCCAGTATGGGGGTTGAAGGCTACACCTTC. Its translation: CASMGVEGYTF.

The rearrangement links TRBV3-1 (or the pseudogene TRBV3-2) to TRBJ2-2, with D unclear. Deletions cut 5 bases from V and 6 bases from J, with 25 bases between. CDR3 size: 18 residues. Germline CDR1 is LGHDT and CDR2 is YNNKEL (reference sequence). The CDR3 DNA follows: TGTGCCAGCAGCAGCCCGTTACTGGGAAACCGAGCCCCCGGGGAGCTGTTTTTT. This encodes CASSSPLLGNRAPGELFF.

This rearrangement joins TRBV7-9 to TRBJ2-7, with D perhaps TRBD2 (6 bases). Per germline, CDR1 SEHNR and CDR2 FQNEAQ (reference sequence). Trimming removed 4 bases from V and 3 bases from J, with 22 bases in between. The CDR3 has 17 residues. DNA for the CDR3: TGTGCCAGCAGCTCCCACCTGGAGGGCCCCAAAATCTACGAGCAGTACTTC. This encodes CASSSHLEGPKIYEQYF. Drawing the rest from reference TRBV7-9 and TRBJ2-7, the complete variable domain is DTGVSQNPRHKITKRGQNVTFRCDPISEHNRLYWYRQTLGQGPEFLTYFQNEAQLEKSRLLSDRFSAERPKGSFSTLEIQRTEQGDSAMYLCASSSHLEGPKIYEQYFGPGTRLTVT.